This is a list of T cell receptor beta chains from one sample in a study of technical replicates of blood from a handful of donors. Clones were sequenced by immunoSEQ multiplex PCR, and TCRdb holds only the in-frame ones, with some missing. Counted here are 64,000 or so clones, around 97% occurring once; the ten biggest clones make up approximately 0.2%. The sequencing sample was made of T cells isolated from PBMCs. These TCRs come from a human donor in good health. The CDR3 runs from the conserved cysteine through the conserved F or W. The order of the fields is clone size, V gene, D gene, J gene, CDR3 length, CDR3 DNA, CDR3 protein. A D gene is named only where the DNA matches it firmly. Size values are once, few and many counts, or a class for expanded clones, and some rows have none.

abundance: NA; v_gene: TRBV10-1; d_gene: TRBD1; j_gene: TRBJ1-2; len: 13; CDR3nt: TGCGCCAGCAGCCCGGACAGGAATTATGGCTACACCTTC; CDR3aa: CASSPDRNYGYTF
abundance: NA; v_gene: TRBV7-8; d_gene: TRBD1; j_gene: TRBJ1-2; len: 20; CDR3nt: TGTGCCAGCAGCCAGAGAGGGACAGCTCATCAAAAGGGGGCTGACTATGGCTACACCTTC; CDR3aa: CASSQRGTAHQKGADYGYTF
abundance: NA; v_gene: TRBV7-9; d_gene: NA; j_gene: TRBJ2-3; len: 13; CDR3nt: TGTGCCAGCAGCTTAGAAGTTGGGGCTACGCAGTATTTT; CDR3aa: CASSLEVGATQYF
abundance: NA; v_gene: TRBV11-1; d_gene: TRBD1; j_gene: TRBJ1-1; len: 17; CDR3nt: TGTGCCAGCAGCTCCTTTGATTACAGGGGGCAGGACACTGAAGCTTTCTTT; CDR3aa: CASSSFDYRGQDTEAFF
abundance: NA; v_gene: TRBV5-1; d_gene: TRBD1; j_gene: TRBJ1-1; len: 15; CDR3nt: TGCGCCAGCAGCCCTGAGACAGGGATGAACACTGAAGCTTTCTTT; CDR3aa: CASSPETGMNTEAFF
abundance: NA; v_gene: TRBV28; d_gene: TRBD2; j_gene: TRBJ2-2; len: 15; CDR3nt: TGTGCCAGCAGTTCCCTAGCGGGAGCCACCGGGGAGCTGTTTTTT; CDR3aa: CASSSLAGATGELFF
abundance: once; v_gene: TRBV5-1; d_gene: NA; j_gene: TRBJ1-1; len: 14; CDR3nt: TGCGCCAGCAGCTTGATGGGGGGGGAGACTGAAGCTTTCTTT; CDR3aa: CASSLMGGETEAFF
abundance: once; v_gene: TRBV2; d_gene: NA; j_gene: TRBJ1-1; len: 14; CDR3nt: TGTGCCAGCAGTTCCCACACGGAGTACGCTGAAGCTTTCTTT; CDR3aa: CASSSHTEYAEAFF
abundance: NA; v_gene: TRBV15; d_gene: TRBD2; j_gene: TRBJ2-5; len: 14; CDR3nt: TGTGCCACCAGCAGAGCTGGGGGGGTGGAGACCCAGTACTTC; CDR3aa: CATSRAGGVETQYF
abundance: NA; v_gene: TRBV5-1; d_gene: NA; j_gene: TRBJ2-1; len: 18; CDR3nt: TGCGCCAGCAGCTTGGCCCTAATCGGACTTAGCTCCTACAATGAGCAGTTCTTC; CDR3aa: CASSLALIGLSSYNEQFF
abundance: NA; v_gene: TRBV6-5; d_gene: NA; j_gene: TRBJ2-7; len: 14; CDR3nt: TGTGCCAGCAGCTTACAAGTGGCATTCTACGAGCAGTACTTC; CDR3aa: CASSLQVAFYEQYF
abundance: NA; v_gene: TRBV19; d_gene: TRBD1; j_gene: TRBJ2-4; len: 15; CDR3nt: TGTGCCAGTAGTCCCTGGACAGGTTCCAAAAACATTCAGTACTTC; CDR3aa: CASSPWTGSKNIQYF
abundance: once; v_gene: TRBV11-2; d_gene: TRBD1; j_gene: TRBJ1-4; len: 14; CDR3nt: TGTGCCAGCAGGGACAGGGGCTTTGGAGAAAAACTGTTTTTT; CDR3aa: CASRDRGFGEKLFF